Below, 12 T cell receptor beta chains from the same sample are listed, as sequenced in a study of early T cells in non-severe SARS-CoV-2 infection. TCRdb independently ran MiXCR on the 5' RACE reads; one entry per CDR3 protein. The data contain 25,000 to 30,000 distinct CDR3 sequences, roughly 4.1% of them singletons. The source material was whole blood. Receptor source: an adult who was a healthcare worker with PCR-confirmed SARS-CoV-2 infection or an uninfected control (not recorded which).

This clonotype came up many times. The chain recombines TRBV6-5 with TRBJ2-7; TRBD1 matches 7 bases. Germline trimming cut 8 bases from V and 2 bases from J; bases unmatched to any gene: 9. The germline V gene has CDR1 MNHEY and CDR2 SVGAGI. The CDR3 runs to 14 residues. The CDR3 coding sequence is TGTGCCAGCGCGATGGGACAGAACACCTACGAGCAGTACTTC. This sequence encodes CASAMGQNTYEQYF.

This clonotype was recorded many times. The chain combines TRBV7-6 with TRBJ2-1; TRBD1 aligns across 10 bases. The CDR3 has 15 amino acids. The germline V gene has CDR1 SGHVS and CDR2 FNYEAQ. Trimming took 4 bases from V and 7 from J; bases not matched to a gene: 7. The CDR3 spells CASSSVDRGGNEQFF. CDR3 nucleotide sequence: TGTGCCAGCAGCTCGGTGGACAGGGGGGGAAATGAGCAGTTCTTC.

In this sample, this clonotype turned up many times. V and J are TRBV11-2 and TRBJ2-3, with TRBD2 identical over 15 bases. Looked up from germline, CDR1 is SGHAT and CDR2 is FQNNGV. The CDR3 covers 17 residues. The trim removed 5 bases at V and 2 bases at J, leaving 5 bases unmatched. CDR3 sequence reads: CASSTGLAGGLTDTQYF. In DNA form, the CDR3 reads TGTGCCAGCAGCACCGGACTAGCGGGGGGGCTCACAGATACGCAGTATTTT.

Ten or more counts support this clonotype. The CDR3 loop reads CASSPDRYNEQFF. Written as DNA, the CDR3 is TGTGCCAGCAGCCCCGATAGATACAATGAGCAGTTCTTC. V gene TRBV7-7 combines with J gene TRBJ2-1; D remains ambiguous. This CDR3 is 13 amino acids long. Germline-derived CDR1 and CDR2 are SSHAT and FNYEAQ (reference sequence). V was shortened by 5 bases and J by 4 bases, with 9 bases between the two germline ends.

In its sample, this clonotype was seen many times. The chain carries TRBV20-1 and TRBJ2-7; a possible D gene is TRBD2 (5 bases). Germline V CDR1 and CDR2: DFQATT, SNEGSKA (reference sequence). The CDR3 is made up of 14 amino acids. The V and J ends lost 5 bases and 6 bases respectively, with 20 bases between them. Here the CDR3 reads CSAHHWRAWAEQYF. CDR3 DNA sequence: TGCAGTGCTCATCATTGGCGGGCTTGGGCCGAGCAGTACTTC.

This clonotype was recorded many times. The chain recombines TRBV20-1 with TRBJ2-7, with D unresolved. The length of the CDR3 is 13 residues. Trimming removed 3 bases from V and 7 bases from J, with 16 bases in between. Germline CDR1 is DFQATT and CDR2 is SNEGSKA (reference sequence). The CDR3 spells CSARQEPLGEQYF. CDR3 DNA: TGCAGTGCTAGGCAGGAACCCTTGGGGGAGCAGTACTTC.

This clonotype showed up many times. V is TRBV5-8 and J is TRBJ2-5, with D perhaps given as TRBD1 or TRBD2 (6 bases each). In germline, CDR1 is SGHTS, CDR2 YDEGEE. Deletions cut 4 bases from V and 2 bases from J, with 15 bases between. The CDR3 covers 15 residues. The CDR3 sequence: CASSPFQGTQETQYF. Written as DNA, the CDR3 is TGTGCCAGCAGCCCTTTCCAGGGGACTCAAGAGACCCAGTACTTC. Together with reference TRBV5-8 and TRBJ2-5, the CDR3 gives the full variable domain: EAGVTQSPTHLIKTRGQQATLRCSPISGHTSVYWYQQALGLGLQFLLWYDEGEERNRGNFPPRFSGRQFPNYSSELNVNALELEDSALYLCASSPFQGTQETQYFGPGTRLLVL.

This clonotype was seen many times. Here the CDR3 reads CASSLFGTGTSPLHF. CDR3 sequence (DNA): TGTGCCAGCAGCCTGTTCGGGACAGGGACCTCACCCCTCCACTTT. The chain employs TRBV7-2 and TRBJ1-6; 9 bases align to TRBD1. Germline V gene lookup returns CDR1 SGHTA and CDR2 FQGNSA. V was pared by 5 bases and J by 10 bases, with 9 bases of the junction left unmatched. The CDR3 has 15 amino acids.

This clonotype occurred many times. J is TRBJ1-1 and V is TRBV3-1, with D tentatively TRBD1 (5 bases). V shed 3 bases and J shed 5 bases, with 10 bases lying between them. This CDR3 is 13 amino acids long. Per germline, CDR1 LGHDT and CDR2 YNNKEL (reference sequence). CDR3 amino acids: CASSQTARTEAFF. Here the CDR3 DNA reads TGTGCCAGCAGCCAGACAGCACGGACTGAAGCTTTCTTT.

This clonotype was counted at least ten times. V gene TRBV7-9 combines with J gene TRBJ2-1, with a possible D match to TRBD1 (5 bases). Germline CDR1 SEHNR, CDR2 FQNEAQ (reference sequence). The CDR3 runs 14 residues. With 5 bases removed from V and 1 base from J, the gap between germline ends came to 9 bases. CDR3 residues: CASSDGHSYNEQFF. The CDR3 DNA reads as TGTGCCAGCAGCGACGGACATTCCTACAATGAGCAGTTCTTC.

Ten or more counts support this clonotype. V gene TRBV4-3 combines with J gene TRBJ2-1; 10 bases agree with TRBD2. Germline trimming cut 5 bases from V and 7 bases from J; bases unmatched to any gene: 8. Per the germline V gene, CDR1 is LGHNA and CDR2 is YSLEER. This CDR3 has 15 amino acids. CDR3 in amino acids: CASSFGTSEGNEQFF. DNA for the CDR3: TGCGCCAGCAGCTTCGGGACTAGCGAAGGTAATGAGCAGTTCTTC.

This clonotype was picked up many times. CDR3 loop: CATSRQRDTEAFF. Here the CDR3 DNA reads TGTGCCACCAGCAGACAAAGGGACACTGAAGCTTTCTTT. J is TRBJ1-1 and V is TRBV15; no clear D. This CDR3 comprises 13 residues. The V gene lost 2 bases and the J gene lost 3 bases, with 7 bases spanning the gap. CDR1 is LNHNV and CDR2 is YYDKDF in the germline V gene (reference sequence).